The T cell receptor beta chain under discussion was sequenced for a study of cytomegalovirus exposure and HLA in healthy donors. General study points: The presence/absence work took it that sequencing depth was about the same across donors. V- and J-gene trimming of TCR beta was linked (in a later analysis) to a missense DCLRE1C variant.

A note on this clone: What it binds is unknown.

Trimming left V 2 bases short and J 0 bases short, with 6 bases between. The CDR3 loop spans 14 amino acids. Germline values: CDR1 MRHNA, CDR2 SNTAGT. Vbeta (60) and Jbeta (13) primers were used in the PCR. Authors' processing steps: Roughly 11 million shared chains were among around 80 million unique TCR beta chains counted in a later analysis. Libraries were prepared by immunoSEQ multiplex PCR; TCRdb keeps only in-frame clonotypes and omits some of them. The V and J calls and clone size are taken from that table; D and trimming were inferred from the DNA. The sample totals approximately 58,000 clones; its top ten clones hold less than 6%.

The TCR sequence derives from a man in his thirties or forties in good health and CMV-seropositive. Sequenced: PBMCs. V usage is TRBV6-4 and J usage is TRBJ2-3; the D gene is possibly TRBD2 (5 bases). CDR3 bases: TGTGCCAGCAGTGACGGGGAGAGCACAGATACGCAGTATTTT. Its protein product is CASSDGESTDTQYF.